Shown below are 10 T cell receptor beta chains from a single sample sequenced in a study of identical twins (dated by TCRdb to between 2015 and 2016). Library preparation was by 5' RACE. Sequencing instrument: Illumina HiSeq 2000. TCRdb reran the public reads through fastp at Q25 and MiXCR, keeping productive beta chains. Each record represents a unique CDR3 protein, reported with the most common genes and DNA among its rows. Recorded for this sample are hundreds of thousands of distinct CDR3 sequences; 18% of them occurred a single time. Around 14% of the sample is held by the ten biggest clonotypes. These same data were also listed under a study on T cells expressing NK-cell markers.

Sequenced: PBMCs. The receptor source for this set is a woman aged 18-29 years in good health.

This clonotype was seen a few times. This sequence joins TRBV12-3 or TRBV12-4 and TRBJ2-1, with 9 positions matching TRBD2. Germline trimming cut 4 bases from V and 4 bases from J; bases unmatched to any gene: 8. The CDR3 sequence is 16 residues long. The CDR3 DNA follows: TGTGCCAGCAGTTCCGAGACTAGCGGAGCTTACAATGAGCAGTTCTTC. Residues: CASSSETSGAYNEQFF.

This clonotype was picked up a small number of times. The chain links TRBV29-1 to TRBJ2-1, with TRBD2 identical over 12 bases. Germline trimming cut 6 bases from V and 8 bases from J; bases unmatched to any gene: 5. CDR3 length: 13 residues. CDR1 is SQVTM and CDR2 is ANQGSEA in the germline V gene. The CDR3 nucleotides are TGCAGCGTCCTAGCGGGGGGGATGGATGAGCAGTTCTTC. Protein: CSVLAGGMDEQFF.

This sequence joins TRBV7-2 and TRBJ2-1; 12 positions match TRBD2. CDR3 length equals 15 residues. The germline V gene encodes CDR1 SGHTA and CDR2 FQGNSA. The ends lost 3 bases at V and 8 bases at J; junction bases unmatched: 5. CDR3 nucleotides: TGTGCCAGCAGCTTGAGGACTAGCGGGATCGATGAGCAGTTCTTC. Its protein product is CASSLRTSGIDEQFF.

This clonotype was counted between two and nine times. CDR3 sequence (DNA): TGTGCCAGCAGCTTAGACCCGCGCGGGGGGCCCCAGGCCGAGCAGTACTTC. Its protein is CASSLDPRGGPQAEQYF. The chain carries TRBV11-2 and TRBJ2-7, with 8 bases that match TRBD2. J was trimmed by 6 bases and V by 0 bases; bases with no gene match: 13. CDR1 SGHAT and CDR2 FQNNGV come from the germline V gene. The CDR3 runs to 17 residues.

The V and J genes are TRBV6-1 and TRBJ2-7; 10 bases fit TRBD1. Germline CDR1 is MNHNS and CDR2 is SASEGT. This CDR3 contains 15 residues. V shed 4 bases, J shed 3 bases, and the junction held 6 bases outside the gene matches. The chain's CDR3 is CASSALRTGGYEQYF. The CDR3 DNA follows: TGTGCCAGCAGTGCCCTTAGGACAGGGGGCTACGAGCAGTACTTC.

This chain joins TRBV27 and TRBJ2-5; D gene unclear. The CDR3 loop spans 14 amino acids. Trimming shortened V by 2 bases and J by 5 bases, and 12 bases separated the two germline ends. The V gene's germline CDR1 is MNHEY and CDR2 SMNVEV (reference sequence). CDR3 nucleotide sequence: TGTGCCAGCAGTTTACGGTCCACCTGGGAGACCCAGTACTTC. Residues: CASSLRSTWETQYF.

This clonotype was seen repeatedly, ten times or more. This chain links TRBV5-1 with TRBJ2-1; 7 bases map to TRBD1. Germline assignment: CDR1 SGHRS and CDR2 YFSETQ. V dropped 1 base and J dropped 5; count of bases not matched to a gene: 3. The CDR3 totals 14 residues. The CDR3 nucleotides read TGCGCCAGCAGCTTGACAGGGGCTAACAATGAGCAGTTCTTC. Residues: CASSLTGANNEQFF.

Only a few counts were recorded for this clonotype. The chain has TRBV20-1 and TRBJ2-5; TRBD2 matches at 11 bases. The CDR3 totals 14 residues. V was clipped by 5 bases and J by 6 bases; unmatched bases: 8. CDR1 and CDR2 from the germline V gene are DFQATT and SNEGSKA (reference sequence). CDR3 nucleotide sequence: TGCAGTGCTGAAGTTAGCGGGAGGGCGAAGACCCAGTACTTC. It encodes CSAEVSGRAKTQYF.

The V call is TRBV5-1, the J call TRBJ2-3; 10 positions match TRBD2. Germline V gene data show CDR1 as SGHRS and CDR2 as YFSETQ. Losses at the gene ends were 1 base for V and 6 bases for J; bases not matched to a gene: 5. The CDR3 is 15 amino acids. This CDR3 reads CASSLLAGAQDTQYF. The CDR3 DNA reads TGCGCCAGCAGCTTGCTAGCGGGGGCCCAGGATACGCAGTATTTT.

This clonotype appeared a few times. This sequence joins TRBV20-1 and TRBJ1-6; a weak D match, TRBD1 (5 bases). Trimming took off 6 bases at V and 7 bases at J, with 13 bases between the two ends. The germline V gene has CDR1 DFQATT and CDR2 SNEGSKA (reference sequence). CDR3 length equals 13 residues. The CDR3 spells CSAKSSGNSPLHF. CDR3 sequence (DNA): TGCAGTGCGAAGTCGTCAGGGAATTCACCCCTCCACTTT.